These T cell receptor beta chains were read from a single sample in a study of shared clonotypes between healthy human individuals. Assay used: immunoSEQ multiplex PCR; TCRdb lists only in-frame clones, some missing. The sample carries about 1.1 million clones, about 80% recorded once. Sequencing was performed on memory CD4+ T cells from PBMCs. Source of these receptors: a man aged 18 to 30 in good health. Some clones in this sample may be carry-over from other donors' samples. CDR3s include the opening cysteine and the closing phenylalanine or tryptophan. A D gene is named only where the DNA matches it firmly. Clone size appears in some rows only: once, few, many, or a class for an expanded clone.

V	size	D	J	DNA	CDR3
TRBV5-5	.	.	TRBJ2-7	TGTGCCAGCAGCTTGCCTCTGGTGTCCTACGAGCAGTACTTC	CASSLPLVSYEQYF
TRBV13	.	TRBD2	TRBJ2-7	TGTGCCAGCAGCCACACTAAGCGGGGCTCCTACGAGCAGTACTTC	CASSHTKRGSYEQYF
TRBV10-3	.	.	TRBJ1-1	TGTGCCATCGGGGACCCTTCGAACACTGAAGCTTTCTTT	CAIGDPSNTEAFF
TRBV6-6	few	TRBD2	TRBJ2-2	TGTGCCAGCAGTTCCCCGGGGGGCGGGGAGCTGTTTTTT	CASSSPGGGELFF
TRBV5-1	.	.	TRBJ1-2	TGCGCCAGCAGCTTTGGGCGTACCCGGGACAAGAGTAAGAACTATGGCTACACCTTC	CASSFGRTRDKSKNYGYTF
TRBV27	once	TRBD2	TRBJ2-1	TGTGCCAGCAGTTCTGAACGGTTCCGGCGGGAGCCTTGGAGGCAGTTCTTC	CASSSERFRREPWRQFF
TRBV18	.	.	TRBJ1-2	TGTGCCAGCTCACCAGGGGACACCTATATCGATTATGGCTACACCTTC	CASSPGDTYIDYGYTF
TRBV7-2	.	TRBD2	TRBJ2-1	TGTGCCAGCAGCCCATCCCCGGGACTAGCGGCCTACAATGAGCAGTTCTTC	CASSPSPGLAAYNEQFF
TRBV28	.	.	TRBJ2-7	TGTGCCAGCAGTTTAGTCGACAACGCTGCCTACGAGCAGTACTTC	CASSLVDNAAYEQYF
TRBV5-1	few	.	TRBJ2-2	TGCGCCAGCAGCTTGGCCTTGGCCGGGGAGCTGTTTTTT	CASSLALAGELFF
TRBV30	many	.	TRBJ1-1	TGTGCCTGGAGTGCTCAAGTTAACACTGAAGCTTTCTTT	CAWSAQVNTEAFF
TRBV14	.	TRBD1	TRBJ2-7	TGTGCCAGCAGCCACCCAAGGGACAGGGCCCACGAGCAGTACTTC	CASSHPRDRAHEQYF
TRBV7-8	.	.	TRBJ1-5	TGTGCCAGCAGAAATCGTCAGCCCCAGCATTTT	CASRNRQPQHF
TRBV4-1	.	.	TRBJ2-3	TGCGCCAGCAGCCAGACTGGGGCGAATACGCAGTATTTT	CASSQTGANTQYF
TRBV29-1	.	TRBD2	TRBJ2-3	TGCAGCGTTGGGACTAGCGGGAGCGGTGGAGATACGCAGTATTTT	CSVGTSGSGGDTQYF
TRBV28	.	TRBD1	TRBJ2-3	TGTGCCAGCAGCCCCCTAGGGGGCAGCACAGATACGCAGTATTTT	CASSPLGGSTDTQYF
TRBV30	.	.	TRBJ1-2	TGTGCCTGGAGCCTTCTCTTCGGAGAAGGGGGTTGGGGCTACACCTTC	CAWSLLFGEGGWGYTF
TRBV28	.	TRBD1	TRBJ2-7	TGTGCCAGCAGTCCCCCCCTGGGGACAGGGATCGTCGCCTACGAGCAGTACTTC	CASSPPLGTGIVAYEQYF
TRBV7-3	.	TRBD1	TRBJ2-3	TGTGCCAGCAGCTTGAACCGGGACAGGGGGACAGATACGCAGTATTTT	CASSLNRDRGTDTQYF
TRBV28	few	.	TRBJ2-1	TGTGCCAGCTCAGGCCCCGGGACGGCAGATAATGAGCAGTTCTTC	CASSGPGTADNEQFF
TRBV5-4	.	.	TRBJ2-7	TGTGCCAGCAGCTCGGGAGCCCCCTACGAGCAGTACTTC	CASSSGAPYEQYF
TRBV6-1	.	TRBD1	TRBJ1-4	TGTGCCAGCAGTGAATACGACAGGGGAAATGAAAAACTGTTTTTT	CASSEYDRGNEKLFF
TRBV10-3	.	TRBD1	TRBJ2-7	TGTGCCAGCCGGGACAGGGACGAGCAGTACTTC	CASRDRDEQYF
TRBV7-8	.	TRBD1	TRBJ2-7	TGTGCCAGCAGCCGAGGGGGACAGGATTACGAGCAGTACTTC	CASSRGGQDYEQYF
TRBV5-1	.	.	TRBJ1-2	TGCGCCAGCAGCTCGGACGGAAGCTATGGCTACACCTTC	CASSSDGSYGYTF
TRBV25-1	.	.	TRBJ2-5	TGTGCCAGCACCCAGGGTACCCGGGAGACCCAGTACTTC	CASTQGTRETQYF
TRBV9	.	.	TRBJ2-1	TGTGCCAGCAGCGTAGACTCCAGGTACTACAATGAGCAGTTCTTC	CASSVDSRYYNEQFF
TRBV6-1	few	.	TRBJ2-7	TGTGCCAGCAGTACGTTCCAGGCCGTGACCTTC	CASSTFQAVTF
TRBV5-1	.	.	TRBJ1-1	TGCGCCAGCAGCTTGGGGCCAAAGGGGTCTAACACTGAAGCTTTCTTT	CASSLGPKGSNTEAFF
TRBV5-1	.	.	TRBJ2-7	TGCGCCAGCATCTCAAATGGGGGCGAGCAGTACTTC	CASISNGGEQYF
TRBV6-1	.	TRBD2	TRBJ2-1	TGTGCCAGCAGGGGGACTAGGTGGCATGAGCAGTTCTTC	CASRGTRWHEQFF
TRBV7-3	.	TRBD1	TRBJ2-2	TGTGCCAGCAGCTTAAGTCGAGGGGGCATCGGGAACACCGGGGAGCTGTTTTTT	CASSLSRGGIGNTGELFF
TRBV5-1	.	.	TRBJ2-3	TGCGCCAGCAGCGGGCGAGTCAGCCTAAGAGCCACAGATACGCAGTATTTT	CASSGRVSLRATDTQYF
TRBV4-2	.	.	TRBJ2-5	TGTGCCAGCAGCCAAGGAAGGCGGGAAGAGACCCAGTACTTC	CASSQGRREETQYF
TRBV9	once	.	TRBJ2-7	TGTGCCAGCAGCGTAGGGGGGTCGGAGTGGGCAGCCCACGAGCAGTACTTC	CASSVGGSEWAAHEQYF
TRBV6-6	once	.	TRBJ1-4	TGTGCCAGCAAACGGGGTAGGGATGAAAAACTGTTTTTT	CASKRGRDEKLFF
TRBV4-1	.	.	TRBJ2-5	TGCGCCAGCAGCCAAGATAGGGAGACCCAGTACTTC	CASSQDRETQYF
TRBV9	.	.	TRBJ1-5	TGTGCCAGCACAGAAGGGTCCAATAGCAATCAGCCCCAGCATTTT	CASTEGSNSNQPQHF
TRBV4-1	.	.	TRBJ2-3	TGCGCCAGCAGCCAAGGGGGGCTTGGAGATACGCAGTATTTT	CASSQGGLGDTQYF
TRBV5-8	.	.	TRBJ2-5	TGTGCCAGCAGCTTGGGGGACCGGCAAGAGACCCAGTACTTC	CASSLGDRQETQYF
TRBV5-5	.	.	TRBJ1-5	TGTGCCAGCAGCTTGGTCTGGGGCGATCAGCCCCAGCATTTT	CASSLVWGDQPQHF
TRBV5-4	few	.	TRBJ2-5	TGTGCCAGCAGTGTTGTGGACAGAACTCAAGAGACCCAGTACTTC	CASSVVDRTQETQYF
TRBV21-1	.	.	TRBJ1-4	TGTGCCAGCAGCAAAGTCCCCACCCCCCCTTCTAATGAAAAACTGTTTTTT	CASSKVPTPPSNEKLFF
TRBV12-5	.	TRBD1	TRBJ1-2	TGTGCTAGTGGTGGGACAGGGGGAAGCTATGGCTACACCTTC	CASGGTGGSYGYTF
TRBV5-1	.	.	TRBJ2-3	TGCGCCAGCAGCTTAGGGGACGGCACAGATACGCAGTATTTT	CASSLGDGTDTQYF
TRBV6-5	.	TRBD2	TRBJ2-5	TGTGCCAGCAGTTACAAGATGGGCGGGAGGGAGACCCAGTACTTC	CASSYKMGGRETQYF
TRBV4-2	.	.	TRBJ2-1	TGTGCCAGCAGCCAAGAGACGGGAGTGGTCAATGAGCAGTTCTTC	CASSQETGVVNEQFF
TRBV15	.	.	TRBJ2-3	TGTGCCACCAGATCCGGGCGGGGCACAGATACGCAGTATTTT	CATRSGRGTDTQYF
TRBV2	.	.	TRBJ1-2	TGTGCCAGCAGTGAAGGACAGGACTATGGCTACACCTTC	CASSEGQDYGYTF
TRBV7-2	few	.	TRBJ1-2	TGTGCCAGCAGCCTAGGGGTTTCTCCGAGTGGCTACACCTTC	CASSLGVSPSGYTF
TRBV7-8	.	.	TRBJ1-1	TGTGCCAGCAGCTTAATTCGAAGGGGGTTGAACACTGAAGCTTTCTTT	CASSLIRRGLNTEAFF
TRBV2	.	.	TRBJ1-2	TGTGCCAGCAGTGAAGCGCACAACTATGGCTACACCTTC	CASSEAHNYGYTF
TRBV5-4	.	.	TRBJ2-5	TGTGCCAGCAGCTTGGGTGGAGGCGGATTTACTTCAGGGGAGACCCAGTACTTC	CASSLGGGGFTSGETQYF
TRBV2	.	TRBD1	TRBJ1-5	TGTGCCAGCAGTAGTCAGGGGGGAAATCAGCCCCAGCATTTT	CASSSQGGNQPQHF